This T cell receptor beta chain appears in the sequencing data of a study of T cells in Graves' hyperthyroidism and ophthalmopathy (dated by TCRdb to between 2018 and 2020). Broadly, across the study: Peripheral blood was sampled at the time of initial diagnosis, prior to any treatment. Thyroid tissue and blood T-cell repertoires from six Graves' hyperthyroidism patients were also compared in the study. For training and testing, the approximately 97 patients in the discovery cohort were randomly divided in a 7:3 ratio. The paper describes TCR Vbeta CDR3 sequencing of fewer than 150 peripheral blood samples, made up of some 42 ophthalmopathy patients, more than 70 hyperthyroidism patients and roughly 17 progressor patients. To identify distinguishing TCR V-J signatures, a discovery cohort of 100 patients was used, comprising 40 to 45 with Graves' ophthalmopathy and 57 with stable Graves' hyperthyroidism. Whether ophthalmopathy could be predicted prospectively was tested in an independent validation cohort made up of roughly 19 hyperthyroidism patients plus 17 patients who later progressed to ophthalmopathy. Once sampling was done, hyperthyroidism patients were given methimazole at a starting dose of 30 mg daily, whereas ophthalmopathy patients were given high-dose intravenous methylprednisolone. Study-level results and caveats: In validation, the model predicted progression to ophthalmopathy a median of approximately 6.3 months before onset, with approximately 70% sensitivity and roughly 73% specificity. Most expanded thyroid clonotypes (frequency above 0.001) were also found in blood, which suggests that blood repertoires may mirror thyroid immune responses. No statistical method was used to fix the sample size in advance, and group allocation was not hidden from the investigators. A model built on a 13 V-J signature distinguished ophthalmopathy from stable hyperthyroidism, reaching around 88% sensitivity and under 84% specificity in cross-validation and 80%/75% in testing.

The TCR beta CDR3 regions were amplified from the RNA transcripts. The first round of RT-PCR for the TCR CDR3 was performed with the HTBI primer set and the Qiagen OneStep RT-PCR kit. Libraries were constructed in a second round of multiplex PCR, after which size selection and purification were performed. The libraries were sequenced on an Illumina HiSeq2000 using paired-end 100 bp reads. The published analysis was carried out like this. SOAPnuke was used to process the raw data, removing reads that contained adapters or uncalled bases, had a mean Phred below 15, or lacked an exact match to the constant primer or identifier. COPE v1.2.5 was used to merge the high-quality paired reads, and each unique nucleotide sequence was defined as a clonotype. Clonotypes were aligned to IMGT TRBV, TRBD and TRBJ reference segments using MiTCR v1.1. The analysis was restricted to V-J combinations with a frequency above 0.0001, which together covered over 99% of the repertoires. The TCS score was defined as F50 (clonal expansion) divided by E x V (chaos), with BLOSUM62-based TCRdist calculated between CDR3 peptides within each V-J. Welch's t-statistics and random forest reduced 500 to 550 V-J features to 13, which were used in a naive Bayes classifier (R e1071). In-frame beta chains were kept once TCRdb had trimmed the public reads at Q25 with fastp and called clones with MiXCR. Merged by CDR3 protein, the rows form single entries marked with the most common genes and DNA. The V and J calls come from TCRdb's annotation, not from the publication. The sample has around 350,000 distinct CDR3 sequences on record, about a fifth of them singletons. The top ten hold 3.7% of the sample.

The germline V gene specifies SNHLY as CDR1 and FYNNEI as CDR2. The V and J ends are trimmed by 10 bases and 0 bases, leaving 10 bases between them. The CDR3 numbers 13 residues from cysteine through phenylalanine. Left in the record is the CDR3 DNA by itself, 39 bases read in frame from the first base. In regard to this clonotype: The antigen it recognizes is unknown. The sample holds no much larger clone one base away, and base qualities are not on file.

Graves' hyperthyroidism was defined as stable when no progression to ophthalmopathy occurred over 18 months of follow-up. Hyperthyroidism patients were aged 18 to 65 years and newly diagnosed, with disease duration of less than 2 months. The study excluded patients with uncontrolled infections, other autoimmune diseases, pregnancy or lactation. Diagnoses were established on the basis of clinical symptoms, serum thyroxine and TRAb, thyroid ultrasound, and orbital computed tomography. PBMCs were isolated from about 9.1 ml of fresh peripheral blood by Ficoll-Paque density gradient centrifugation. Total RNA was extracted with Trizol reagent, and quality was checked on an Agilent 2100 Bioanalyzer.

The clonotype originates from a woman younger than 35 with Graves' hyperthyroidism. Sequenced input: blood. Recombination joined TRBV2 with TRBJ1-5; confidence is insufficient to name the D gene. CDR3 sequence: CATQVDSNQPQHF. The sequenced DNA: TGTGCCACGCAAGTTGATAGCAATCAGCCCCAGCATTTT.